This TCR beta chain was identified during a study of Ad26.COV2.S vaccination and SARS-CoV-2 variants. Trimming removed 1 base from V and 0 bases from J, with 15 bases in between. Germline CDR1 is LGHNA and CDR2 is YNFKEQ. The CDR3 is 17 amino acids. The method was immunoSEQ multiplex PCR; TCRdb's version includes in-frame clones alone and lacks a portion of them. The table records 380,000 or so clones, roughly 80% of them present only once. As for treatment: over 15 received Ad26.COV2.S at low or high dose, single or two shots; about 5 received placebo; per-sample allocation not given. Each sample was drawn 63 days after the first injection (of vaccine or placebo).

The source material was peripheral blood, sampled in a trial of Ad26.COV2.S vaccine versus placebo. This clonotype originated in a person aged 18-60 years who received the Ad26.COV2.S COVID-19 vaccine or a placebo. The rearrangement uses TRBV4-2 and TRBJ2-5, with D maybe TRBD2 (6 bases). CDR3 in DNA: TGTGCCAGCAGCCAAGCCAGTGGACTACCGTACCAAGAGACCCAGTACTTC. Its protein is CASSQASGLPYQETQYF.